This TCR beta chain derives from a study of breast tumors, draining lymph nodes, adjacent tissues. Study-wide points: Tumor TCR diversity was below lymph nodes but above nontumor tissue.

TCRdb called the multiplex PCR reads again in MiXCR, with one record for every CDR3 protein. The sample includes fewer than 80,000 distinct CDR3 sequences, over 40% of them seen just once. This CDR3 has 14 amino acids. Trimming removed 6 bases from V and 6 bases from J; junction bases left unmatched: 7. Germline V gene sequence: CDR1 SGHVS, CDR2 FNYEAQ. This clonotype was recorded at least ten times. Antigen: not known. Sequencing was performed on breast tumor tissue. The chain carries TRBV7-6 and TRBJ2-7; 11 positions agree with TRBD2. The receptor was isolated from a female donor with breast cancer. Some clones in this sample may be carry-over from other donors' samples. CDR3 amino acids: CASSSTSGRGEQYF. The CDR3 nucleotides are TGTGCCAGCAGTTCAACTAGCGGGAGAGGCGAGCAGTACTTC.